The 23 T cell receptor beta chains below all came from one sample that was sequenced in a study of T cell repertoires in cytomegalovirus infection. These receptors have no identified antigens. TCRdb processed the reads anew with MiXCR; each CDR3 protein has one entry. Of some 120,000 distinct CDR3 sequences listed, approximately 30% are singletons. Here the sequenced sample was CD8+ T cells from cultured PBMCs, taken from culture after CMV antigen stimulation. All receptors come from a human donor in good health (CMV status not recorded). Some clones in this sample may be carry-over from other donors' samples.

This clonotype was picked up a small number of times. The chain links TRBV5-1 to TRBJ1-1; a weak D match, TRBD1 (5 bases). Trimming left V 0 bases short and J 5 bases short, with 17 bases between. Germline V gene sequence: CDR1 SGHRS, CDR2 YFSETQ. The CDR3 runs to 16 residues. This CDR3 is CASSLDRKGGGTEAFF. Written as DNA, the CDR3 is TGCGCCAGCAGCTTGGACAGGAAGGGCGGAGGAACTGAAGCTTTCTTT.

This clonotype came up a few times. The rearrangement links TRBV6-5 to TRBJ2-1; 12 bases align to TRBD2. The CDR3 length is 17 residues. The J segment lost 3 bases and the V segment lost 0 bases, leaving 3 bases of the junction unmatched. The germline CDR1 and CDR2 sequences are MNHEY and SVGAGI. DNA of the CDR3: TGTGCCAGCAGTTACTCCCCTAGCGGGGGGGGCTACAATGAGCAGTTCTTC. This translates into CASSYSPSGGGYNEQFF.

Details on this clonotype: A junction end diverges from the germline sequence, so it may reflect a read error. The chain is built from TRBV5-3 and TRBJ2-3; the D gene could be TRBD1 or TRBD2 (5 bases each). TRBV5-3 is noted as an ORF with a role that remains uncertain. This CDR3 is 15 amino acids long. The CDR3 sequence: CASSLYIGETDTQYF. The DNA for the CDR3 is TGTGCCAGCAGCTTGTACATAGGGGAGACCGATACGCAGTATTTT.

This clonotype was detected a few times. The rearrangement joins TRBV28 to TRBJ2-3; the match to TRBD2 covers 8 bases. This CDR3 is built from 16 residues. Losses at the gene ends were 3 bases for V and 6 bases for J; bases not matched to a gene: 11. The V gene's germline CDR1 is MDHEN and CDR2 SYDVKM. CDR3 region: CASSFYGGAVWDTQYF. The DNA of the CDR3 is TGTGCCAGCAGTTTTTACGGGGGGGCAGTTTGGGATACGCAGTATTTT.

This chain uses TRBV9 with TRBJ1-3; 8 positions match TRBD1. The CDR3 loop spans 17 amino acids. V dropped 0 bases and J dropped 0; count of bases not matched to a gene: 5. Germline V lookup: CDR1 SGDLS, CDR2 YYNGEE. The CDR3 spells CASSVEQGALSGNTIYF. DNA for the CDR3: TGTGCCAGCAGCGTAGAGCAGGGGGCTCTCTCTGGAAACACCATATATTTT.

The chain carries TRBV7-2 and TRBJ1-3, with D possibly TRBD1 on 5 matching bases. Germline values: CDR1 SGHTA, CDR2 FQGNSA. The V gene lost 5 bases and the J gene lost 4 bases, with 24 bases spanning the gap. The CDR3 spans 18 residues. The CDR3 nucleotides are TGTGCCAGCAGCCCGACACCGGGACCCTCTGGGACCGGAAACACCATATATTTT. Its translation is CASSPTPGPSGTGNTIYF. Together with reference TRBV7-2 and TRBJ1-3, the CDR3 gives the full variable domain: GAGVSQSPSNKVTEKGKDVELRCDPISGHTALYWYRQSLGQGLEFLIYFQGNSAPDKSGLPSDRFSAERTGGSVSTLTIQRTQQEDSAVYLCASSPTPGPSGTGNTIYFGEGSWLTVV.

The chain employs TRBV6-6 and TRBJ2-3; 8 bases map to TRBD2. V trimming: 10 bases; J trimming: 1 base; junction bases outside the gene matches: 4. Germline V gene data show CDR1 as MNHNY and CDR2 as SVGAGI (reference sequence). The CDR3 has 13 amino acids. The CDR3 DNA reads TGTGCCATCGCGGGGGGCGGCACAGATACGCAGTATTTT. Its protein product is CAIAGGGTDTQYF.

This clonotype was detected ten times or more. V usage is TRBV7-2 and J usage is TRBJ1-5, with D unresolved. CDR3 length equals 15 residues. V lost 1 base and J 0 bases, leaving 7 bases between the germline ends. Germline V gene lookup returns CDR1 SGHTA and CDR2 FQGNSA. The CDR3: CASSLGLYSNQPQHF. CDR3 DNA: TGTGCCAGCAGCTTAGGGCTATATAGCAATCAGCCCCAGCATTTT. Supplemented by reference TRBV7-2 and TRBJ1-5, the full variable domain reads GAGVSQSPSNKVTEKGKDVELRCDPISGHTALYWYRQSLGQGLEFLIYFQGNSAPDKSGLPSDRFSAERTGGSVSTLTIQRTQQEDSAVYLCASSLGLYSNQPQHFGDGTRLSIL.

The CDR3: CASTADSSYNEQFF. CDR3 nucleotide sequence: TGTGCCAGCACTGCGGATAGCTCCTACAATGAGCAGTTCTTC. This rearrangement joins TRBV2 to TRBJ2-1; no definite D call. Germline CDR1 is SNHLY and CDR2 is FYNNEI. The CDR3 runs 14 residues. V dropped 7 bases and J dropped 0 bases, with 10 bases sitting between them.

This clonotype was detected a few times. The chain combines TRBV2 with TRBJ2-7, with a weak D call TRBD1 (6 bases). The V and J ends lost 4 bases and 2 bases respectively, with 18 bases between them. Germline CDR1 reads SNHLY; CDR2 reads FYNNEI. CDR3 length: 16 residues. CDR3 sequence reads: CASSAETGAFPYEQYF. The CDR3 DNA reads TGTGCCAGCAGTGCTGAGACAGGAGCCTTTCCCTACGAGCAGTACTTC.

This clonotype has a count of ten or more. The J gene is TRBJ1-5, the V gene TRBV19; D is unclear. Trimming shortened V by 1 base and J by 7 bases, and 11 bases separated the two germline ends. CDR1 LNHDA and CDR2 SQIVND come from the germline V gene (reference sequence). The length of the CDR3 is 14 residues. CDR3: CASSIVGYMQPQHF. The CDR3 region has the DNA TGTGCCAGTAGTATAGTGGGGTACATGCAGCCCCAGCATTTT. The whole variable domain, filled in from reference TRBV19 and TRBJ1-5, reads DGGITQSPKYLFRKEGQNVTLSCEQNLNHDAMYWYRQDPGQGLRLIYYSQIVNDFQKGDIAEGYSVSREKKESFPLTVTSAQKNPTAFYLCASSIVGYMQPQHFGDGTRLSIL.

This clonotype was detected a few times. The chain carries TRBV5-4 and TRBJ2-1, with TRBD2 identical over 10 bases. CDR3 length: 20 amino acids. Trimming removed 3 bases from V and 0 bases from J; junction bases left unmatched: 15. Germline lookup yields CDR1 SGHNT and CDR2 YYREEE (reference sequence). DNA for the CDR3: TGTGCCAGCAGCTCTCTAGCGGGGGCCTCCCTTTATAGCTCCTACAATGAGCAGTTCTTC. It codes for CASSSLAGASLYSSYNEQFF.

This clonotype was seen more than once but under ten times. CDR3 sequence (DNA): TGTGCCAGCAGTTACGTGGGACAGTATAATCAGCCCCAGCATTTT. Its translation is CASSYVGQYNQPQHF. The rearrangement links TRBV6-6 to TRBJ1-5, with TRBD1 identical over 7 bases. CDR1 MNHNY and CDR2 SVGAGI come from the germline V gene (reference sequence). The J segment lost 4 bases and the V segment lost 2 bases, leaving 5 bases of the junction unmatched. CDR3 length: 15 amino acids.

The rearrangement links TRBV28 to TRBJ2-1; tentatively, D is TRBD1 (6 bases). Between the trimmed V and J ends, which lost 6 bases and 0 bases, there was a span of 12 bases. CDR3 size: 15 residues. Germline V CDR1 and CDR2: MDHEN, SYDVKM. The CDR3, as DNA: TGTGCCAGCAGCCCCAGGGGTTTCTCCTACAATGAGCAGTTCTTC. Translated, it gives CASSPRGFSYNEQFF.

The CDR3: CASSQSQGSYEQYF. As DNA, the CDR3 is TGCGCCAGCAGCCAATCGCAGGGTTCCTACGAGCAGTACTTC. The V and J genes are TRBV4-1 and TRBJ2-7; D is possibly TRBD1 (5 bases). Trimming removed 2 bases from V and 1 base from J, with 9 bases in between. The CDR3 extends over 14 amino acids. Germline V gene lookup returns CDR1 MGHRA and CDR2 YSYEKL.

This clonotype was seen only a few times. This chain joins TRBV4-1 and TRBJ1-2; TRBD1 might be the D (5 bases). Germline V gives CDR1 MGHRA, CDR2 YSYEKL. CDR3 length equals 16 residues. The V and J ends lost 4 bases and 3 bases respectively, with 18 bases between them. CDR3 coding DNA: TGCGCCAGCAGCCTCGGGACGGGACGATTTGACTATGGCTACACCTTC. Its protein is CASSLGTGRFDYGYTF.

The chain employs TRBV12-3 or TRBV12-4 and TRBJ1-2; D is undetermined. The CDR3 sequence is 15 residues long. The V end lost 3 bases, the J end lost 0 bases, and 11 bases lay between the germline ends. The CDR3 DNA follows: TGTGCCAGCAGTTTTGACCCGAGAGCTAACTATGGCTACACCTTC. As protein: CASSFDPRANYGYTF.

This chain connects TRBV11-2 to TRBJ2-2; D not certain. V was clipped by 7 bases and J by 5 bases, with 5 bases between them. The CDR3 is made up of 11 amino acids. Germline assignment: CDR1 SGHAT and CDR2 FQNNGV. The CDR3 is CASTVTGELFF. For the CDR3, the DNA is TGTGCCAGCACCGTAACCGGGGAGCTGTTTTTT.

The chain carries TRBV19 and TRBJ1-5; D might be TRBD1 (5 bases). This CDR3 region has 14 residues. Germline V CDR1 and CDR2: LNHDA, SQIVND (reference sequence). V was pared by 5 bases and J by 8 bases, with 16 bases between. The CDR3 DNA follows: TGTGCCAGTAGTGATACGGGGCCCTGGGAGCCCCAGCATTTT. Protein: CASSDTGPWEPQHF.

The chain has TRBV28 and TRBJ1-2; D is unresolved. The CDR3 contains 15 residues. The ends were cut back, 6 bases at V and 0 bases at J, with 14 bases in the middle. Germline V gene sequence: CDR1 MDHEN, CDR2 SYDVKM. CDR3 sequence (DNA): TGTGCCAGCAGAACGGGAACCCCAGCTAACTATGGCTACACCTTC. Amino acids: CASRTGTPANYGYTF.

In this sample, this clonotype turned up a few times. The chain uses TRBV7-2 and TRBJ2-7; 7 positions agree with TRBD2. With V trimmed by 0 bases and J by 5 bases, 7 bases remained unmatched. Germline assignment: CDR1 SGHTA and CDR2 FQGNSA. The CDR3 spans 15 residues. The CDR3 nucleotides read TGTGCCAGCAGCTTAGCTAGCGGGCGGAAAGACGAGCAGTACTTC. This sequence encodes CASSLASGRKDEQYF.

Ten or more counts support this clonotype. The rearrangement uses TRBV19 and TRBJ1-1, with D possibly TRBD1 on 6 matching bases. This CDR3 is 14 amino acids long. Germline V CDR1 and CDR2: LNHDA, SQIVND (reference sequence). Deletions cut 7 bases from V and 11 bases from J, with 23 bases between. CDR3: CASKKVAPGVDAFF. CDR3 in DNA: TGTGCCAGTAAGAAAGTGGCGCCAGGGGTAGATGCTTTCTTT.

The rearrangement links TRBV6-6 to TRBJ2-7; D call uncertain. The CDR3 spans 11 residues. The germline gives CDR1 MNHNY, CDR2 SVGAGI (reference sequence). The V end lost 5 bases, the J end lost 5 bases, and 7 bases lay between the germline ends. The CDR3 region has the DNA TGTGCCAGCAGTGACGTCCACGAGCAGTACTTC. It specifies CASSDVHEQYF.